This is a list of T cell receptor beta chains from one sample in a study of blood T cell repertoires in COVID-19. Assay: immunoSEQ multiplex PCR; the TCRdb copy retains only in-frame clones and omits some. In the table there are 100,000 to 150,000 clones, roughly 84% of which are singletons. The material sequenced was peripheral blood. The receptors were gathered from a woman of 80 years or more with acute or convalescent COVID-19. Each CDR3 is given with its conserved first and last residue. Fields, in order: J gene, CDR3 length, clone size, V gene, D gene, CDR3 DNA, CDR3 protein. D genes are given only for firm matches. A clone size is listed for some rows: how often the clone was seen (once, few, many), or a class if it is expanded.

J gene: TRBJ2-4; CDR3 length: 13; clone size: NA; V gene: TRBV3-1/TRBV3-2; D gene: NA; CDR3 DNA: TGTGCCAGCAGCCAAGATTCACCCACGGCGGAGGCTTTC; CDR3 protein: CASSQDSPTAEAF
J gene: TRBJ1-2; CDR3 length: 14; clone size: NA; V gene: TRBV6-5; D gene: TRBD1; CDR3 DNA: TGTGCCAGCAGCGCCGGGGACAGGATCTATGGCTACACCTTC; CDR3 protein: CASSAGDRIYGYTF
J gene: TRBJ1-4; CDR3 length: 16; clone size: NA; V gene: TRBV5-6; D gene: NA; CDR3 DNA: TGTGCCAGCAGCCGTCTGGGGGAGGGAACTAATGAAAAACTGTTTTTT; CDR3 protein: CASSRLGEGTNEKLFF
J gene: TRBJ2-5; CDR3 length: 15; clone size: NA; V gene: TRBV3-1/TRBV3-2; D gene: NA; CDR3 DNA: TGTGCCAGCAGCCAAGATATAGGAGGGACCCGGACCCAGTACTTC; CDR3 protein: CASSQDIGGTRTQYF
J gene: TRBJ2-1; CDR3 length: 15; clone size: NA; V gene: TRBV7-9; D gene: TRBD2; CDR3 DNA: TGTGCCAGCGGACGAGGACTAGCGGTCGTCAATGAGCAGTTCTTC; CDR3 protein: CASGRGLAVVNEQFF
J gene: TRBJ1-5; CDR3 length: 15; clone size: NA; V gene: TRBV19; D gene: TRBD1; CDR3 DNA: TGTGCCACCGAGAAACAGGGGATCGGCAATCAGCCCCAGCATTTT; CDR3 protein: CATEKQGIGNQPQHF
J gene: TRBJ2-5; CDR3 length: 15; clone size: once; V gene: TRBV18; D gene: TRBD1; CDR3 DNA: TGTGCCAGCTCATCCGGACAGGGGGCGCGGGAGACCCAGTACTTC; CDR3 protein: CASSSGQGARETQYF
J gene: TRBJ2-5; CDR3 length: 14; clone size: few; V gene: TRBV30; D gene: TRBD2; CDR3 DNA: TGTGCCTGGAGTGTAGGGTCGGGGGGAGAGACCCAGTACTTC; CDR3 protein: CAWSVGSGGETQYF
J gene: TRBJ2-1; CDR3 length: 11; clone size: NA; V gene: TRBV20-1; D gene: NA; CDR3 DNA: TGCAGTGCTACGGGGTACAATGAGCAGTTCTTC; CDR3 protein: CSATGYNEQFF
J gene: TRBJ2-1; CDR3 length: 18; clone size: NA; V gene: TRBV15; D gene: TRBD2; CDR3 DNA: TGTGCCACCAGCAGTGTGACTAGCGGGGGTCTCTCCTACAATGAGCAGTTCTTC; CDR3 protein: CATSSVTSGGLSYNEQFF
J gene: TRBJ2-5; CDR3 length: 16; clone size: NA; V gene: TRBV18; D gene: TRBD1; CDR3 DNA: TGTGCCAGCTCACCACCGCGACAGGGGTTGGGAGAGACCCAGTACTTC; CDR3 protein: CASSPPRQGLGETQYF
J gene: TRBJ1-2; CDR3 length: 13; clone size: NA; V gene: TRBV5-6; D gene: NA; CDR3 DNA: TGTGCCAGCAGCTTGCCAAGCGGCTATGGCTACACCTTC; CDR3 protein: CASSLPSGYGYTF
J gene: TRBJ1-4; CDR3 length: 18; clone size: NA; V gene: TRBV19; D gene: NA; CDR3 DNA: TGTGCCAGTAGCCTAGGTTGGGCCGGGGGGGATCGGAATGAAAAACTGTTTTTT; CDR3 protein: CASSLGWAGGDRNEKLFF
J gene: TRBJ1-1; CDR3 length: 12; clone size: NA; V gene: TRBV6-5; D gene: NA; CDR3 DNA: TGTGCCGCGGGGGGAGTGAACACTGAAGCTTTCTTT; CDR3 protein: CAAGGVNTEAFF
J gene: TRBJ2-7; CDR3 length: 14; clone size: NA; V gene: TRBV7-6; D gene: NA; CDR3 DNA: TGTGCCAGCAGCTTAGCGGGGCAGGGCAGGGAGCAGTACTTC; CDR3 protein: CASSLAGQGREQYF
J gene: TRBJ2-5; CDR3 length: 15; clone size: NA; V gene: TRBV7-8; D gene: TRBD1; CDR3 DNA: TGTGCCACCACCGATAGGACAGGGGGCGTCGAGACCCAGTACTTC; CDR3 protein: CATTDRTGGVETQYF